This TCR beta chain emerged from a study of cytomegalovirus exposure and HLA in healthy donors. Use of 60 Vbeta and 13 Jbeta primers characterized the PCR. Here immunoSEQ multiplex PCR was the method, and the copy in TCRdb shows in-frame clones only, minus some. The repertoire consists of some 110,000 clones, with about 80% occurring once and the leading ten covering almost 5%. Sequencing was carried out using PBMCs. The clonotype originates from a man in his forties or fifties in good health and CMV-seropositive.

CDR3 region: CAWSLPGVKGGYTF. The CDR3 DNA follows: TGTGCCTGGAGCCTGCCAGGGGTGAAAGGAGGCTACACCTTC. The gene calls are TRBV30 and TRBJ1-2; D is possibly TRBD1 (6 bases). CDR3 length: 14 amino acids. Trimming cost V 3 bases and J 8 bases, with 19 bases left between them. Germline V CDR1 and CDR2: GTSNPN, SVGIG (reference sequence).